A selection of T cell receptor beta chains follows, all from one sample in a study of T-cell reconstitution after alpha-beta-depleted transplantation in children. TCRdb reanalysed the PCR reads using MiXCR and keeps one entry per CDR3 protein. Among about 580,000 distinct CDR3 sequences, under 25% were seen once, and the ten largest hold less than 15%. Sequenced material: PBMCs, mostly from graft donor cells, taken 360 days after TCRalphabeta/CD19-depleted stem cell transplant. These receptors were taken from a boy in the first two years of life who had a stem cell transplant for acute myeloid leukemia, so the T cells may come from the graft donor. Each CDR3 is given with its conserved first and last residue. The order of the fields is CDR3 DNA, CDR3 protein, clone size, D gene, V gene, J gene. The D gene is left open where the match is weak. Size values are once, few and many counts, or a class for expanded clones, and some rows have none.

TGTGCCAGCAGTCCCGGGCCTCCCGGCTACGAGCAGTACTTC	CASSPGPPGYEQYF	.	.	TRBV6-2/TRBV6-3	TRBJ2-7
TGCAGTGCTAGAGATAACAGCCTGGCAAAACTGTTTTTT	CSARDNSLAKLFF	.	.	TRBV20-1	TRBJ1-4
TGTGCCATCCGGGGCAGGGGGTTTACTGAAGCTTTCTTT	CAIRGRGFTEAFF	.	TRBD1	TRBV7-2	TRBJ1-1
TGTGCCACCAGCGGGGGTCCTGGAAGGGGTGAGCAGTTCTTC	CATSGGPGRGEQFF	many	TRBD2	TRBV9	TRBJ2-1
TGTGCCAGTAGTATAGATGTTGCGACAGGGCAGACGAACACTGAAGCTTTCTTT	CASSIDVATGQTNTEAFF	few	TRBD1	TRBV19	TRBJ1-1
TGTGCCAGCTCACCACGCGGGGCGGGGAACGACAATGAGCAGTTCTTC	CASSPRGAGNDNEQFF	many	.	TRBV18	TRBJ2-1
TGTGCCAGCAGTTCGGACAGGCCCACAACTAATGAAAAACTGTTTTTT	CASSSDRPTTNEKLFF	.	TRBD1	TRBV12-3/TRBV12-4	TRBJ1-4
TGTGCCAGCAGCTTAGCTGTGACGGTCACCTACAATGAGCAGTTCTTC	CASSLAVTVTYNEQFF	many	.	TRBV7-8	TRBJ2-1
TGTGCCAGCATCTCTAGCGGGGGCACTGAAGCTTTCTTT	CASISSGGTEAFF	few	.	TRBV6-5	TRBJ1-1
TGTGCCAGCAGTTTGGGGATCAGCCCCCCAGATACGCAGTATTTT	CASSLGISPPDTQYF	few	.	TRBV12-3/TRBV12-4	TRBJ2-3
TGTGCCAGCTTGGGACATTTCGGGGATACGCAGTATTTT	CASLGHFGDTQYF	.	.	TRBV21-1	TRBJ2-3
TGCAGTGCGCCGGAGTTAATGCCCTACAATGAGCAGTTCTTC	CSAPELMPYNEQFF	few	.	TRBV20-1	TRBJ2-1
TGTGCCAGCAGCCAAGTGGTGATCACCGGGGAGCTGTTTTTT	CASSQVVITGELFF	.	.	TRBV3-1	TRBJ2-2
TGCAGTGCTAGAGGATTTGGGGCCAACGTCCTGACTTTC	CSARGFGANVLTF	many	.	TRBV20-1	TRBJ2-6